Listed below are T cell receptor beta chains from one sample, sequenced in a study of blood T cells in healthy people across ages. Via MiXCR, TCRdb re-called the 5' RACE reads, giving one row per CDR3 protein. Of approximately 780,000 distinct CDR3 sequences in the sample, 25% to 30% are singletons; the top ten hold 3%. The data were also submitted as part of a second study, on T cells of mothers and their children.

The sequencing input was blood. Source of these receptors: a boy younger than 18 in good health. CDR3s include the opening cysteine and the closing phenylalanine or tryptophan. The D gene is left open where the match is weak. Only some rows state a clone size, as once, few, many or a class for expanded clones.

CDR3nt: TGCAGTGCTAGCAGGGGACTAAAAGAGACCCAGTACTTC
CDR3aa: CSASRGLKETQYF
abundance: many
v_gene: TRBV20-1
d_gene: NA
j_gene: TRBJ2-5

CDR3nt: TGTGCCAGCAGCTTAATAACAGGGGAGAGCTATGGCTACACCTTC
CDR3aa: CASSLITGESYGYTF
abundance: NA
v_gene: TRBV7-2
d_gene: TRBD1
j_gene: TRBJ1-2

CDR3nt: TGTGCCAGCGCCTCAGAGTACGGGGAGCTGTTTTTT
CDR3aa: CASASEYGELFF
abundance: few
v_gene: TRBV27
d_gene: NA
j_gene: TRBJ2-2

CDR3nt: TGCGCCAGCGGGGACTTCCAAGAGACCCAGTACTTC
CDR3aa: CASGDFQETQYF
abundance: few
v_gene: TRBV5-1
d_gene: NA
j_gene: TRBJ2-5

CDR3nt: TGTGCCAGCAGTCGCGCCCCGCGTGGACGGGCCTACTCTGGGGCCAACGTCCTGACTTTC
CDR3aa: CASSRAPRGRAYSGANVLTF
abundance: few
v_gene: TRBV28
d_gene: NA
j_gene: TRBJ2-6

CDR3nt: TGCAGTGCTAGGGCGTCGGCAGGGACAGTTGAGCAGTTCTTC
CDR3aa: CSARASAGTVEQFF
abundance: few
v_gene: TRBV20-1
d_gene: TRBD1
j_gene: TRBJ2-1

CDR3nt: TGCGCCAGCAGCTTGGGGCAGGGGAAAGCCAAAAACATTCAGTACTTC
CDR3aa: CASSLGQGKAKNIQYF
abundance: NA
v_gene: TRBV5-1
d_gene: NA
j_gene: TRBJ2-4

CDR3nt: TGTGCCAGCAGCGAGGCAGCGACCCAGTACTTC
CDR3aa: CASSEAATQYF
abundance: few
v_gene: TRBV2
d_gene: NA
j_gene: TRBJ2-5

CDR3nt: TGTGCCAGCAGCTCCCGGGGACATCTCAACGAGCAGTACTTC
CDR3aa: CASSSRGHLNEQYF
abundance: NA
v_gene: TRBV13
d_gene: NA
j_gene: TRBJ2-7

CDR3nt: TGCAGTGCTAGCACTAGCGGGGGAGGGACAGATACGCAGTATTTT
CDR3aa: CSASTSGGGTDTQYF
abundance: few
v_gene: TRBV20-1
d_gene: TRBD2
j_gene: TRBJ2-3

CDR3nt: TGTGCCAGCAGTGAAGACGACGGGGACATTTCTACCAACTATGGCTACACCTTC
CDR3aa: CASSEDDGDISTNYGYTF
abundance: few
v_gene: TRBV2
d_gene: NA
j_gene: TRBJ1-2

CDR3nt: TGTGCCAGCAGTTTAAAACAATCGGAGGGCTACACCTTC
CDR3aa: CASSLKQSEGYTF
abundance: NA
v_gene: TRBV27
d_gene: NA
j_gene: TRBJ1-2

CDR3nt: TGTGCCAGCAGCTTAGAGGTGGCGAATGAGCAGTTCTTC
CDR3aa: CASSLEVANEQFF
abundance: few
v_gene: TRBV7-2
d_gene: NA
j_gene: TRBJ2-1

CDR3nt: TGCGCCAGCAGCCAAGGGGGTCCAGAGACCCAGTACTTC
CDR3aa: CASSQGGPETQYF
abundance: many
v_gene: TRBV3-1
d_gene: NA
j_gene: TRBJ2-5

CDR3nt: TGCAGTGCCGGAGACTCCGGGACAGGGGCCTACGAGCAGTACTTC
CDR3aa: CSAGDSGTGAYEQYF
abundance: NA
v_gene: TRBV20-1
d_gene: TRBD1
j_gene: TRBJ2-7

CDR3nt: TGCGCCAGCAGCTTGGGATTGACCGGGACTGGAAACACCATATATTTT
CDR3aa: CASSLGLTGTGNTIYF
abundance: once
v_gene: TRBV5-1
d_gene: NA
j_gene: TRBJ1-3

CDR3nt: TGTGCCAGCAGTTATCTTAGGGAAACTGAAGCTTTCTTT
CDR3aa: CASSYLRETEAFF
abundance: NA
v_gene: TRBV6-6
d_gene: NA
j_gene: TRBJ1-1

CDR3nt: TGCAGTGCTTCTAGGACAGGGGCCACTGAAGCTTTCTTT
CDR3aa: CSASRTGATEAFF
abundance: NA
v_gene: TRBV20-1
d_gene: TRBD1
j_gene: TRBJ1-1

CDR3nt: TGTGCCAGCAGTAAAGCTGCAGCTAATGAAAAACTGTTTTTT
CDR3aa: CASSKAAANEKLFF
abundance: NA
v_gene: TRBV5-5
d_gene: NA
j_gene: TRBJ1-4

CDR3nt: TGTGCCATCAGTGAGTCGGGACTAGCGGGGACCTATACGCAGTATTTT
CDR3aa: CAISESGLAGTYTQYF
abundance: NA
v_gene: TRBV10-3
d_gene: TRBD2
j_gene: TRBJ2-3

CDR3nt: TGTGCCAGCAGCCCGCTGCGGGGGGGCAATGATGAGCAGTTCTTC
CDR3aa: CASSPLRGGNDEQFF
abundance: NA
v_gene: TRBV5-5
d_gene: TRBD2
j_gene: TRBJ2-1

CDR3nt: TGCAGCGTGGGGACAGGGGCGAAGGAGACCCAGTACTTC
CDR3aa: CSVGTGAKETQYF
abundance: NA
v_gene: TRBV29-1
d_gene: TRBD1
j_gene: TRBJ2-5

CDR3nt: TGTGCCAGCAGTAGGAGACAGGGTTCGAGCTCCTACAATGAGCAGTTCTTC
CDR3aa: CASSRRQGSSSYNEQFF
abundance: NA
v_gene: TRBV7-9
d_gene: TRBD1
j_gene: TRBJ2-1